This T cell receptor beta chain stems from a study of T cell repertoires and HLA-DP antigens. Study overall: Sorted CD137+CD4+ samples averaged approximately 200 ng DNA; pre-culture CD4+ samples, 1,000 to 1,500 ng.

In the case of this clone: Its antigen is currently unknown.

Data came from immunoSEQ multiplex PCR; TCRdb stores just in-frame clones and leaves some out. The table includes fewer than 95,000 clones, approximately 86% detected once. Study conclusions and caveats: Clones undetected before culture averaged approximately 35% against one allele and approximately 51% against the other.

Untouched CD4+ T cells were bead-isolated from PBMC at approximately 98% purity. This TCR was sampled from a man between 50 and 59 years old in good health and CMV-seronegative. The sequencing input was CD4+ T cells from PBMCs.

Here the CDR3 reads CASSPLVGSNQPQHF. The CDR3 DNA sequence: TGTGCCAGCAGCCCCTTGGTAGGTTCAAATCAGCCCCAGCATTTT. The V gene is TRBV6-5, the J gene TRBJ1-5; no clear D. The CDR3 covers 15 residues. V lost 6 bases and J 4 bases, leaving 16 bases between the germline ends. Germline V gene sequence: CDR1 MNHEY, CDR2 SVGAGI.